This entry describes one T cell receptor (beta chain). This clone has a single count. It has no known antigen specificity. Nothing much larger sits one base from this clone, and base qualities are not available. Collaborating institutions collected whole blood in K2EDTA tubes following their own protocols. For TCRbeta analysis, collaborators shipped samples in one of three forms: frozen whole blood, isolated PBMCs, or DNA extracted from either of those sample types. This sample is part of a study of blood T cell repertoires in COVID-19 (dated by TCRdb to about 2020). General notes on the study: Collaborator samples came from the United States, Italy and Spain and covered acute and convalescent phases of COVID-19. HLA class I and class II types, where available, came from metadata supplied by the sample provider rather than from assay-based typing. The prospective study material was composed of cDNA or gDNA derived from T cells, B-cell-depleted T cells, or PBMCs. Deeply sampled blood TCRbeta repertoires from subjects exposed to, actively infected with, or recovered from COVID-19 were included in the dataset. Nearly every sample came with metadata listing a de-identified subject ID, COVID-19 status, age in years and sex. The samples were drawn from two sources: the first 160 participants of the ongoing ImmuneRACE study, and some 1,300 subjects contributed by 6 global collaborators. The repertoires were made available in a free public database intended to serve as a resource for research on the immune response to SARS-CoV-2.

TCRbeta CDR3 regions were amplified from genomic DNA using the immunoSEQ Assay, a bias-controlled multiplex PCR. Per the source publication's procedure: The number of nucleated cells in each sample was estimated by amplification of reference gene primers within the assay. Sequence reads were collapsed and filtered to measure the absolute abundance of every unique TCRbeta CDR3 rearrangement. For each sample, productive Simpson clonality was calculated as the square root of Simpson's diversity index across productive rearrangements. TCRdb limited this immuneACCESS table to in-frame rearrangements with V and J called. A share of clones is missing; checked studies link under half to unresolved V genes, and the rest is unexplained. Clonal size and the V and J genes are those of that table, whereas D and trimming came from the DNA. Recorded for this sample are 65,000 or so clones; around 84% of them occurred a single time. 0.65% to 0.9% of the sample is taken by the ten largest.

V loses 2 bases, J loses 7 bases, and the germline ends lie 9 bases apart. Reading the germline V gene gives CDR1 SGHDT and CDR2 YYEEEE. The CDR3 spans 12 residues, from the cysteine through the phenylalanine. This entry keeps only the CDR3 DNA: 36 bases, framed from base 1. Beyond this particular receptor, the publication reports: The amount of clinical and demographic metadata varied by source and participant and was provided uncurated.

The V and J segments used are TRBV5-6 and TRBJ1-2, with no D gene named confidently. This clonotype was sampled from a woman aged 70 to 79 with acute or convalescent COVID-19. The material sequenced was peripheral blood. The DNA reads as follows: TGTGCCAGCAGCTTTGGGCGGGCTGGCTACACCTTC. It codes for CASSFGRAGYTF.